This TCR beta chain stems from a study of T-cell reconstitution after alpha-beta-depleted transplantation in children. This clonotype was seen repeatedly, ten times or more. The CDR3 is 14 amino acids. Trimming removed 3 bases from V and 8 bases from J; junction bases left unmatched: 7. Unique molecular identifiers were used to barcode this TCRbeta library. TCRdb recomputed calls from the PCR reads with MiXCR, one row per CDR3 protein. The table includes some 640,000 distinct CDR3 sequences, approximately 16% detected once. This receptor was obtained from a human donor who donated a stem cell graft to a child with acute myeloid leukemia. Specimen: PBMCs from the stem cell graft donor, collected from the stem cell graft. This sequence joins TRBV12-3 or TRBV12-4 and TRBJ2-3, with 8 bases lining up with TRBD1. Here the CDR3 DNA reads TGTGCCAGCAGTTTCGCCGGGACAGGCCGTACGCAGTATTTT. The encoded protein is CASSFAGTGRTQYF.